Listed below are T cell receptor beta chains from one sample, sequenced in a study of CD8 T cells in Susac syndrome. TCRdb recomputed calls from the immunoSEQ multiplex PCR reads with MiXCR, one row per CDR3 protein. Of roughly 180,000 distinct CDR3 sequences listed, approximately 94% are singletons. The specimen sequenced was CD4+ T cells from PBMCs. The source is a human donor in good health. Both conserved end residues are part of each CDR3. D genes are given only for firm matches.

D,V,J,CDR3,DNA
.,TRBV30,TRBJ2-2,CAWSGDTLPGGELFF,TGTGCCTGGAGTGGGGACACCCTCCCAGGAGGGGAGCTGTTTTTT
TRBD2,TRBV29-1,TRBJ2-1,CSVGGLAGNEQFF,TGCAGCGTTGGGGGCCTAGCGGGCAATGAGCAGTTCTTC
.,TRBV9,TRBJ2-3,CASSVGDPTDTQYF,TGTGCCAGCAGCGTAGGCGACCCCACAGATACGCAGTATTTT
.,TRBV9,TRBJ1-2,CASSVGGNYGYTF,TGTGCCAGCAGCGTAGGAGGAAACTATGGCTACACCTTC
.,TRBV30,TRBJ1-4,CASPGPGSEKLFF,TGTGCCTCGCCGGGGCCTGGGAGTGAAAAACTGTTTTTT
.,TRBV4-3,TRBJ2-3,CASSQGGGDRLYF,TGCGCCAGCAGCCAAGGGGGTGGGGATAGACTGTATTTT
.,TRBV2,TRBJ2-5,CASSRDNQETQYF,TGTGCCAGCAGTCGGGACAATCAAGAGACCCAGTACTTC
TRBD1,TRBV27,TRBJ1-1,CASSWGTGRHEAFF,TGTGCCAGCAGTTGGGGGACAGGGCGTCATGAAGCTTTCTTT
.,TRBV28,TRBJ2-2,CASSLTARGELFF,TGTGCCAGCAGTTTGACCGCCCGGGGGGAGCTGTTTTTT
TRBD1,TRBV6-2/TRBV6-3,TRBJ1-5,CASSRQGGQPQHF,TGTGCCAGCAGCCGACAGGGAGGTCAGCCCCAGCATTTT
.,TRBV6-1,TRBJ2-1,CASSEQGSSYNEQFF,TGTGCCAGCAGTGAGCAGGGAAGCTCCTACAATGAGCAGTTCTTC
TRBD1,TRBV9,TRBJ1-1,CASSLLTGGEAFF,TGTGCCAGCAGCCTTCTAACAGGGGGTGAAGCTTTCTTT
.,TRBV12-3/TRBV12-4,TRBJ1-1,CASSPDRVEAFF,TGTGCCAGCAGCCCGGACAGAGTTGAAGCTTTCTTT
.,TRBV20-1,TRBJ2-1,CSAAQGEQFF,TGCAGTGCGGCCCAAGGTGAGCAGTTCTTC
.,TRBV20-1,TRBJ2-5,CSARDTRQETQYF,TGCAGTGCTAGAGATACCCGCCAAGAGACCCAGTACTTC
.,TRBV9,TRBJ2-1,CASSSLGPNSNEQFF,TGTGCCAGCAGCTCCCTCGGCCCTAACAGTAATGAGCAGTTCTTC
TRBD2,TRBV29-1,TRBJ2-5,CSVLTSSETQYF,TGCAGCGTCCTGACTAGCTCAGAGACCCAGTACTTC
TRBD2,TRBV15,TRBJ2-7,CATSRTSGSYEQYF,TGTGCCACCAGCAGGACTAGCGGGAGCTACGAGCAGTACTTC
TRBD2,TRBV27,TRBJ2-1,CASSLLAASYNEQFF,TGTGCCAGCAGTTTACTAGCGGCATCCTACAATGAGCAGTTCTTC
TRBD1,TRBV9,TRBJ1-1,CASSVDRGGYTEAFF,TGTGCCAGCAGCGTCGACAGGGGAGGGTATACTGAAGCTTTCTTT
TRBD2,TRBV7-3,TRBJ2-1,CASSPGTSAGEQFF,TGTGCCAGCAGCCCCGGGACTAGCGCGGGTGAGCAGTTCTTC
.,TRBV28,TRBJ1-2,CASSPNWDKEGYTF,TGTGCCAGCAGTCCGAATTGGGACAAGGAAGGCTACACCTTC
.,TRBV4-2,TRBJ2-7,CASSQHRDGGEQYF,TGTGCCAGCAGCCAACACCGGGATGGTGGCGAGCAGTACTTC
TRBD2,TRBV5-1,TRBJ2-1,CASSLGLAGGFNEQFF,TGCGCCAGCAGCTTGGGGCTAGCGGGAGGGTTCAATGAGCAGTTCTTC
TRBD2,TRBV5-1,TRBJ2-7,CASSYGLAVYEQYF,TGCGCCAGCAGCTACGGACTAGCGGTCTACGAGCAGTACTTC